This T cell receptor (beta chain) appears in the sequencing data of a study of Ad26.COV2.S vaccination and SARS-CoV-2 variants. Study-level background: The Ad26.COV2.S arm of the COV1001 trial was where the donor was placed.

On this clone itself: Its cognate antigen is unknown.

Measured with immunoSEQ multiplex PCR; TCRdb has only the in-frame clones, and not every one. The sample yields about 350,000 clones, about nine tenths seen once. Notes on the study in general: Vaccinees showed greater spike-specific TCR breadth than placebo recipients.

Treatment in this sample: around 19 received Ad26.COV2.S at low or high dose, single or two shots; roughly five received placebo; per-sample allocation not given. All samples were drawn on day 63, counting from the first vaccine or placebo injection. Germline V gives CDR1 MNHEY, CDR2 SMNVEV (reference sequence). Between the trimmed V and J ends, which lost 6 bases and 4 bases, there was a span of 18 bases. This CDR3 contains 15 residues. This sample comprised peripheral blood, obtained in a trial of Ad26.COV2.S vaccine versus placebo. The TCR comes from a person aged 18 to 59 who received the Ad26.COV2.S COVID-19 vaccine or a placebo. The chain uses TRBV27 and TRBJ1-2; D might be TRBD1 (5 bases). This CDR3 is CASRVRGSLGYGYTF. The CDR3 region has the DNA TGTGCCAGCAGAGTTAGGGGATCTTTAGGCTATGGCTACACCTTC.